This T cell receptor (beta chain) came from a study of identical twins. In germline, CDR1 is LNHDA, CDR2 SQIVND (reference sequence). Trimming left V 5 bases short and J 3 bases short, with 8 bases between. This CDR3 spans 13 amino acids. This clonotype was recorded many times. TCRdb fed the 5' RACE reads into MiXCR, producing one record per CDR3 protein. Of nearly 900,000 distinct CDR3 sequences listed, 9% to 15% are singletons. This sample also appeared in a second study, on yellow fever vaccine responses in identical twins. This second study notes: Twins' vaccine T cell responses were reported to seem partly convergent and partly personalized.

This clonotype was obtained from a woman between 18 and 29 years old in good health. Sequencing was carried out using PBMCs. V gene TRBV19 combines with J gene TRBJ2-1, with D possibly matching TRBD2 (5 bases). CDR3 in amino acids: CASSRRGYNEQFF. The CDR3 DNA reads TGTGCCAGTAGTCGTCGGGGCTACAATGAGCAGTTCTTC.